The rows below give T cell receptor beta chains drawn from one sample of a study of blood T cell repertoires in COVID-19. Using immunoSEQ multiplex PCR, the repertoire was profiled, and TCRdb retains in-frame clones only, with some absent. In the table there are about 250,000 clones, approximately 84% of which are singletons. Specimen: PBMCs or T cells enriched from blood (not recorded which). Source of these receptors: a man between 18 and 29 years old who had recovered from COVID-19. CDR3s include the opening cysteine and the closing phenylalanine or tryptophan. The order of the fields is clone size, J gene, D gene, V gene, CDR3 DNA, CDR3 protein. The D gene is left open where the match is weak. Clone size, where shown, is once, few, many, or a class for clones that have expanded.

abundance: .; j_gene: TRBJ2-1; d_gene: TRBD2; v_gene: TRBV7-9; CDR3nt: TGTGCCAGCAGCCCCCCCGGGACTAGCGGAACCAATGAGCAGTTCTTC; CDR3aa: CASSPPGTSGTNEQFF
abundance: .; j_gene: TRBJ2-3; d_gene: TRBD2; v_gene: TRBV29-1; CDR3nt: TGCAGCGTTGTCGGGAGGGCCGCAGATACGCAGTATTTT; CDR3aa: CSVVGRAADTQYF
abundance: .; j_gene: TRBJ2-7; d_gene: TRBD1; v_gene: TRBV11-2; CDR3nt: TGTGCCAGCAGCTTAGATCCACTTGGACAGGGGTGGGACGAGCAGTACTTC; CDR3aa: CASSLDPLGQGWDEQYF
abundance: .; j_gene: TRBJ2-7; d_gene: TRBD2; v_gene: TRBV11-2; CDR3nt: TGTGCCAGCAGAAAAGCGGGAGGGGCAGACCCCTACGAGCAGTACTTC; CDR3aa: CASRKAGGADPYEQYF
abundance: .; j_gene: TRBJ2-2; d_gene: .; v_gene: TRBV30; CDR3nt: TGTGCCTGGAGTGGGCAGGGGTTGAACACCGGGGAGCTGTTTTTT; CDR3aa: CAWSGQGLNTGELFF
abundance: .; j_gene: TRBJ1-1; d_gene: .; v_gene: TRBV27; CDR3nt: TGTGCCAGCAGTCCCCCCTACCCCGGGGGGAACACTGAAGCTTTCTTT; CDR3aa: CASSPPYPGGNTEAFF
abundance: .; j_gene: TRBJ1-4; d_gene: .; v_gene: TRBV3-1/TRBV3-2; CDR3nt: TGTGCCAGCAGCCAATCCGAAGAGGGATTAGCAAAACTGTTTTTT; CDR3aa: CASSQSEEGLAKLFF
abundance: once; j_gene: TRBJ2-1; d_gene: .; v_gene: TRBV5-1; CDR3nt: TGCGCCAGCAGCGATCCGGCGGGGAATGAGCAGTTCTTC; CDR3aa: CASSDPAGNEQFF
abundance: .; j_gene: TRBJ2-7; d_gene: TRBD2; v_gene: TRBV6-1; CDR3nt: TGTGCCAGCAGTGTAGGACTAGCGGGCCCCACCAGGGCCTACGAGCAGTACTTC; CDR3aa: CASSVGLAGPTRAYEQYF
abundance: .; j_gene: TRBJ1-5; d_gene: TRBD1; v_gene: TRBV6-5; CDR3nt: TGTGCCAGCAGAGGGACAGACAATCAGCCCCAGCATTTT; CDR3aa: CASRGTDNQPQHF
abundance: .; j_gene: TRBJ2-1; d_gene: TRBD2; v_gene: TRBV27; CDR3nt: TGTGCCAGCAGTTTACAGGGACTAGCGGGACCTTACAATGAGCAGTTCTTC; CDR3aa: CASSLQGLAGPYNEQFF
abundance: .; j_gene: TRBJ1-4; d_gene: .; v_gene: TRBV4-1; CDR3nt: TGCGCCAGCAGCCAAGATCCCAGGGTTTCAACTAATGAAAAACTGTTTTTT; CDR3aa: CASSQDPRVSTNEKLFF
abundance: .; j_gene: TRBJ1-2; d_gene: .; v_gene: TRBV27; CDR3nt: TGTGCCAGCAGTTCCCAGGGGAACTATGGCTACACCTTC; CDR3aa: CASSSQGNYGYTF